The 11 T cell receptor beta chains below come from one sample, sequenced in a study of cytomegalovirus exposure and HLA in healthy donors. Here immunoSEQ multiplex PCR was the method, and the copy in TCRdb shows in-frame clones only, minus some. There are some 340,000 clones in the sample; roughly 87% occur only once, and roughly 1.2% lies in the top ten. The source material was PBMCs. The receptors originated from a woman aged 25 to 39 in good health and CMV-seropositive.

The chain recombines TRBV7-8 with TRBJ2-2; 14 bases are a match to TRBD2. V trimming: 6 bases; J trimming: 5 bases; junction bases outside the gene matches: 2. Germline V gives CDR1 SGHVS, CDR2 FQNEAQ. CDR3 length equals 15 residues. The CDR3 sequence: CASRGLAGVTGELFF. The CDR3 nucleotides are TGTGCCAGCAGGGGACTAGCGGGGGTAACCGGGGAGCTGTTTTTT.

J is TRBJ1-2 and V is TRBV10-3, with no clear D. Trimming took 0 bases from V and 4 from J, leaving 9 bases between them. The CDR3 loop spans 14 amino acids. Germline V gives CDR1 ENHRY, CDR2 SYGVKD. CDR3 sequence (DNA): TGTGCCATCAGTGAGTCGTACCAGACCTATGGCTACACCTTC. Its translation: CAISESYQTYGYTF.

For the CDR3, the DNA is TGCGCCAGCAGCTTGGGGCTAGCGGGAGCGGGTGAGCAGTTCTTC. This encodes CASSLGLAGAGEQFF. The gene calls are TRBV5-1 and TRBJ2-1; 10 bases line up with TRBD2. The CDR3 consists of 15 residues. CDR1 is SGHRS, CDR2 YFSETQ, per germline. V lost 0 bases and J lost 9; bases outside the gene matches: 6. The variable domain in full, with the rest retrieved from reference TRBV5-1 and TRBJ2-1, is KAGVTQTPRYLIKTRGQQVTLSCSPISGHRSVSWYQQTPGQGLQFLFEYFSETQRNKGNFPGRFSGRQFSNSRSEMNVSTLELGDSALYLCASSLGLAGAGEQFFGPGTRLTVL.

There are a few counts of this clone. V usage is TRBV29-1 and J usage is TRBJ1-2; TRBD1 matches at 8 bases. The CDR3 loop spans 11 amino acids. The trim removed 7 bases at V and 8 bases at J, leaving 6 bases unmatched. The germline gives CDR1 SQVTM, CDR2 ANQGSEA. This chain's CDR3 is CSDGQGGGYTF. The CDR3 DNA reads as TGCAGCGACGGACAGGGTGGGGGCTACACCTTC.

The chain is built from TRBV9 and TRBJ1-2; TRBD1 agrees at 8 bases. The junction had 7 bases not matched to a gene; V was cut back by 4 bases and J by 8 bases. From germline, CDR1 is SGDLS and CDR2 YYNGEE. The CDR3 extends over 13 amino acids. The CDR3 sequence: CASSKDRVGGYTF. CDR3 bases: TGTGCCAGCAGCAAGGACAGGGTCGGCGGCTACACCTTC.

The CDR3 protein is CASSLPGPRPRNEQFF. The CDR3 coding sequence is TGTGCCAGCAGCTTGCCCGGTCCAAGGCCCCGGAATGAGCAGTTCTTC. This sequence joins TRBV5-4 and TRBJ2-1; D is ambiguous. Germline CDR1 SGHNT, CDR2 YYREEE (reference sequence). Between the trimmed V and J ends, which lost 1 base and 7 bases, there was a span of 18 bases. The CDR3 is 16 residues long.

The chain couples TRBV29-1 to TRBJ2-5; D perhaps matches TRBD2 (6 bases). Trimming pared 7 bases from V and 5 bases from J, leaving 17 bases between. The CDR3 has 13 residues. CDR1 and CDR2 (germline): SQVTM, ANQGSEA. CDR3 loop: CSGRQGGLETQYF. Written as DNA, the CDR3 is TGCAGCGGACGGCAGGGAGGTTTGGAGACCCAGTACTTC.

V gene TRBV28 combines with J gene TRBJ1-3; D uncertain. The V gene's germline CDR1 is MDHEN and CDR2 SYDVKM. The germline V and J ends were trimmed by 2 bases and 2 bases, with 13 bases remaining between them. The CDR3 has 16 amino acids. The CDR3 DNA reads TGTGCCAGCAGTTTACCGACAAATGTTCCTGGAAACACCATATATTTT. This encodes CASSLPTNVPGNTIYF.

This clone came up a few times. The rearrangement joins TRBV19 to TRBJ1-1, with D perhaps matching TRBD1 (5 bases). V dropped 4 bases and J dropped 0 bases, with 15 bases sitting between them. The CDR3 extends over 16 amino acids. Germline lookup yields CDR1 LNHDA and CDR2 SQIVND (reference sequence). The CDR3 region has the DNA TGTGCCAGTAGTAACACCGTCGGGACCCTGAACACTGAAGCTTTCTTT. Amino acid sequence: CASSNTVGTLNTEAFF.

The J gene is TRBJ2-7, the V gene TRBV10-3; 14 bases fit TRBD2. The CDR3 is 13 amino acids. CDR1 and CDR2 from the germline V gene are ENHRY and SYGVKD. Trimming at V came to 6 bases and at J to 5 bases, leaving 0 bases not matched to a gene. Here the CDR3 DNA reads TGTGCCATCAGGGGACTAGCGGGGGACGAGCAGTACTTC. Its protein is CAIRGLAGDEQYF.

The chain carries TRBV6-4 and TRBJ2-3; D may be TRBD2 (6 bases). Trimming took 5 bases from V and 3 from J, leaving 18 bases between them. The CDR3 spans 16 residues. Germline CDR1 reads MRHNA; CDR2 reads SNTAGT. CDR3 protein: CASSQLATGTTDTQYF. The CDR3 DNA sequence: TGTGCCAGCAGTCAACTAGCTACGGGTACTACAGATACGCAGTATTTT.